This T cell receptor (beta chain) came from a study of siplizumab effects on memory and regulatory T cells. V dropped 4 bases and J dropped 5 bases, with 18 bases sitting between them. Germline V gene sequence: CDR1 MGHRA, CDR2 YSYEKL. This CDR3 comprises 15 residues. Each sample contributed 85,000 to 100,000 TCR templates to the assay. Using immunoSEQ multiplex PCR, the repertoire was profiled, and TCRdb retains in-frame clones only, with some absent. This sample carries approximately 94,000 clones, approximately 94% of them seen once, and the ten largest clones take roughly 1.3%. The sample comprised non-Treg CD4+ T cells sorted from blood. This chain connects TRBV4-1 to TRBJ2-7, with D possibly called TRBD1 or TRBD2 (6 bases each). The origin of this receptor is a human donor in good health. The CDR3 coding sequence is TGCGCCAGCAGCCCCATCCCGGGGGCGCGAGACGAGCAGTACTTC. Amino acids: CASSPIPGARDEQYF.